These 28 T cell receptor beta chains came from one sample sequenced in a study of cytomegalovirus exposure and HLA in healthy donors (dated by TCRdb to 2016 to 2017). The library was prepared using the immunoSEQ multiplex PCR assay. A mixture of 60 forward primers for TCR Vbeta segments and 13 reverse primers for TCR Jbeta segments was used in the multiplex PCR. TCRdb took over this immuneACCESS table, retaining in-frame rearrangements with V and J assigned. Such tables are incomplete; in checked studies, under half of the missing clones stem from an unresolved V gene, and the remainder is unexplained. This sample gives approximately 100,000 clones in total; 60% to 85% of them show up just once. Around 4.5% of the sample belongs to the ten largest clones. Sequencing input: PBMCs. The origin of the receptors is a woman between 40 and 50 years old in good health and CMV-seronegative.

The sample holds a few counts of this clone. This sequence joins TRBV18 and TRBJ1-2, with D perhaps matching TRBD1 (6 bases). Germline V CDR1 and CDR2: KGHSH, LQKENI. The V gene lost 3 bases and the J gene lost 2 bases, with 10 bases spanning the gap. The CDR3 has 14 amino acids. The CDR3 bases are TGTGCCAGCTCACCCAGGGACAAAAACTATGGCTACACCTTC. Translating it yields CASSPRDKNYGYTF.

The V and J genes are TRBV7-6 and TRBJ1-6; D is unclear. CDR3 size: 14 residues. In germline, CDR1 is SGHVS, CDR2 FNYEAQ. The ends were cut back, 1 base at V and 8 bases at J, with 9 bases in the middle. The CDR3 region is CASSLVPEDSPLHF. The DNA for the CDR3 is TGTGCCAGCAGCTTAGTACCGGAGGATTCACCCCTCCACTTT.

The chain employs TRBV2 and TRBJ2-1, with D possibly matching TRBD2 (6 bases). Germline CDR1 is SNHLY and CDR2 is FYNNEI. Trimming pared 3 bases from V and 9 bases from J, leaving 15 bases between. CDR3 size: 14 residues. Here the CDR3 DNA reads TGTGCCAGCAGTGATTCTGGGACTCCGACTGAGCAGTTCTTC. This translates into CASSDSGTPTEQFF.

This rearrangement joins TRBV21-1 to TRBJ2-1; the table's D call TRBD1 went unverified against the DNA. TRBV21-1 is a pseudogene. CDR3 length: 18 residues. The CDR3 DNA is TGTGCCAGCAGCAAAGTGGGTCTTGGTGAGGGACAAGGAAATGAGCAGTTCTTC. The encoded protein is CASSKVGLGEGQGNEQFF.

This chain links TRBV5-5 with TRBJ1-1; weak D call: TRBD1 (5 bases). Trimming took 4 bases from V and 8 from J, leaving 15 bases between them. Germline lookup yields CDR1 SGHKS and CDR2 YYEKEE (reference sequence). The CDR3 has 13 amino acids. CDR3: CASSRIAGGEAFF. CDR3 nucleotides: TGTGCCAGCAGCCGAATTGCGGGGGGAGAAGCTTTCTTT.

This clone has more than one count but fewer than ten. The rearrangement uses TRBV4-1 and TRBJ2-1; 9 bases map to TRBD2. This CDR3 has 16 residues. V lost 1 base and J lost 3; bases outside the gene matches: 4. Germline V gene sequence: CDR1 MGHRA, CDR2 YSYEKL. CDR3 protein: CASSQGASGVYNEQFF. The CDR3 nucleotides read TGCGCCAGCAGCCAAGGGGCTAGCGGGGTCTACAATGAGCAGTTCTTC.

CDR3 protein: CASSRQGIQETQYF. CDR3 DNA sequence: TGTGCCAGCAGCCGACAGGGTATACAAGAGACCCAGTACTTC. This chain joins TRBV6-1 and TRBJ2-5; 7 nucleotides match TRBD1. CDR1 and CDR2 (germline): MNHNS, SASEGT. CDR3 length: 14 residues. J gave up 2 bases and V 6 bases, and 6 bases lay outside the gene matches.

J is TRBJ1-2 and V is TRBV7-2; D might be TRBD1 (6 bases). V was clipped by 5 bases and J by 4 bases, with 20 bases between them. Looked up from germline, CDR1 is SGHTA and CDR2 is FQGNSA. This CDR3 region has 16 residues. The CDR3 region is CASSRDPGTGIYGYTF. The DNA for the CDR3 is TGTGCCAGCAGCCGAGATCCCGGAACAGGGATCTATGGCTACACCTTC.

The CDR3 DNA is TGTGCCAGCAGCTTGGTAGCAACTGAGCAGTTCTTC. Amino acid sequence: CASSLVATEQFF. This sequence joins TRBV5-4 and TRBJ2-1; D remains unclear. The CDR3 is 12 residues long. V was cut by 0 bases and J by 9 bases, with 7 bases left in between. In germline, CDR1 is SGHNT, CDR2 YYREEE (reference sequence).

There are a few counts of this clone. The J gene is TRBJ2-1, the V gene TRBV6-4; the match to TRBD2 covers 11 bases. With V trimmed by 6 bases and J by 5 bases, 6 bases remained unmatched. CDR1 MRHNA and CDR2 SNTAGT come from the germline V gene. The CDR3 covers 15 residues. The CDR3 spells CASSVTSGEHNEQFF. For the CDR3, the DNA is TGTGCCAGCAGCGTGACTAGCGGGGAACACAATGAGCAGTTCTTC.

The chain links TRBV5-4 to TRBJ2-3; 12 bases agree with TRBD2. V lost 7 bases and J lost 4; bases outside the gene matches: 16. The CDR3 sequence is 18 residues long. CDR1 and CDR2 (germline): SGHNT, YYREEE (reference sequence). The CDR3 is CASSPIRPSGGASDTQYF. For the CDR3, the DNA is TGTGCCAGCTCCCCGATAAGGCCTAGCGGGGGGGCTTCAGATACGCAGTATTTT.

The DNA of the CDR3 is TGTGCCAGCAGCTTAGTCCGAACAGGGGCCTGGAGAAGGAATGAGCAGTTCTTC. Amino acid sequence: CASSLVRTGAWRRNEQFF. This rearrangement joins TRBV13 to TRBJ2-1; 7 nucleotides agree with TRBD1. CDR1 PRHDT and CDR2 FYEKMQ come from the germline V gene (reference sequence). CDR3 size: 18 residues. The V segment lost 1 base and the J segment 7 bases; nucleotides outside the gene matches: 16.

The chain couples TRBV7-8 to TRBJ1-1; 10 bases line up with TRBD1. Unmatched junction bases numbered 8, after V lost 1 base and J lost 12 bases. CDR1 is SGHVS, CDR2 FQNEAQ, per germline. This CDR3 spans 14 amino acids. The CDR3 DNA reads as TGTGCCAGCAGCTTAGGACAGGGGGCCCGCGGGACTTTCTTT. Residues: CASSLGQGARGTFF.

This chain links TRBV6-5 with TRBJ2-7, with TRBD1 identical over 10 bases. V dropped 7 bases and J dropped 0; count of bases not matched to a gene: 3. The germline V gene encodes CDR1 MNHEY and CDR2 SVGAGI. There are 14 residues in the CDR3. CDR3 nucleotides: TGTGCCAGCACTAGGACAGGGGGCTCCTACGAGCAGTACTTC. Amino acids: CASTRTGGSYEQYF.

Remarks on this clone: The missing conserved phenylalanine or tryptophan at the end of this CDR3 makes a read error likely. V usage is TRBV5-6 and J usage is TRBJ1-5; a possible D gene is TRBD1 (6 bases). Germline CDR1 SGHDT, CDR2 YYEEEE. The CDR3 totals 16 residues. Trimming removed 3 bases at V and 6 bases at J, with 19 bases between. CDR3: CASSWGGPVQGQPQHV. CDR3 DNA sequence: TGTGCCAGCAGCTGGGGGGGGCCAGTGCAGGGTCAGCCCCAGCATGTT.

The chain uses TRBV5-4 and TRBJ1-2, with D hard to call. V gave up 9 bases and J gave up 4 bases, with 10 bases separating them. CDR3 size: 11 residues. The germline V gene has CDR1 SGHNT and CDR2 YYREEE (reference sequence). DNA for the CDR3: TGTGCCATTCAGGAAGTCTATGGCTACACCTTC. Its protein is CAIQEVYGYTF.

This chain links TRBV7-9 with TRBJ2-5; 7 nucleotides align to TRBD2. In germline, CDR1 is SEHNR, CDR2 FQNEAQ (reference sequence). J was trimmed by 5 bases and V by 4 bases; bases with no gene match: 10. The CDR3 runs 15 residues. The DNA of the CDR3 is TGTGCCAGCAGCTCCCCCCCGGGGGGACGGGAGACCCAGTACTTC. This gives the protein CASSSPPGGRETQYF.

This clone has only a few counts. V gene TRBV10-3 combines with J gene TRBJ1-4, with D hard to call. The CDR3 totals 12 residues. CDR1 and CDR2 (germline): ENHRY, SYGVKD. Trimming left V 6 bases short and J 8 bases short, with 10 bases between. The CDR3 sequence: CAISPLTEKLFF. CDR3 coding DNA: TGTGCCATCAGCCCACTAACAGAAAAACTGTTTTTT.

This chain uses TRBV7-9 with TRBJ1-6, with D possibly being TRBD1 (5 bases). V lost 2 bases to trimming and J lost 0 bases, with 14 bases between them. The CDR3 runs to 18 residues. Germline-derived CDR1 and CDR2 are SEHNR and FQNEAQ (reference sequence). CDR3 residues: CASSLPTASSSYNSPLHF. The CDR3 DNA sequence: TGTGCCAGCAGCTTACCGACAGCGAGCAGCTCCTATAATTCACCCCTCCACTTT. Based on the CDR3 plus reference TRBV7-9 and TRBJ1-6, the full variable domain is DTGVSQNPRHKITKRGQNVTFRCDPISEHNRLYWYRQTLGQGPEFLTYFQNEAQLEKSRLLSDRFSAERPKGSFSTLEIQRTEQGDSAMYLCASSLPTASSSYNSPLHFGNGTRLTVT.

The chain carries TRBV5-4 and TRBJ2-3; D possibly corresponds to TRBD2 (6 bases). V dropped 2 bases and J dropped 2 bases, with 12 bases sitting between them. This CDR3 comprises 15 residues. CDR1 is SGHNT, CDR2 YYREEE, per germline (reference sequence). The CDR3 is CASSFGGDLTDTQYF. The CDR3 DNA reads TGTGCCAGCAGCTTTGGAGGGGACCTCACAGATACGCAGTATTTT. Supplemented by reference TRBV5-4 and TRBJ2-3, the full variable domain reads ETGVTQSPTHLIKTRGQQVTLRCSSQSGHNTVSWYQQALGQGPQFIFQYYREEENGRGNFPPRFSGLQFPNYSSELNVNALELDDSALYLCASSFGGDLTDTQYFGPGTRLTVL.

Written as DNA, the CDR3 is TGTGCTGGGAGGGGGGGGGCCCGGGAGGCCCTCAGGAATGAGCAGTTCTTC. The encoded protein is CAGRGGAREALRNEQFF. V and J are TRBV30 and TRBJ2-1; D may be TRBD2 (7 bases). The CDR3 is made up of 17 amino acids. In germline, CDR1 is GTSNPN, CDR2 SVGIG (reference sequence).

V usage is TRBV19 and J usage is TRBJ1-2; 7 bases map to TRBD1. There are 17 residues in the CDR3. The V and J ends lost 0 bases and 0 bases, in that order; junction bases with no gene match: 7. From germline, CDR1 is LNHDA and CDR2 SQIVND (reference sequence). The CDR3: CASSIDFSGTANYGYTF. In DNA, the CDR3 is TGTGCCAGTAGTATAGACTTCTCCGGGACAGCTAACTATGGCTACACCTTC.

CDR3 sequence (DNA): TGTGCCAGCAGTGAAGGAGGGCATAGCACGGGACCCCTCCACTTT. Protein sequence: CASSEGGHSTGPLHF. The rearrangement links TRBV6-1 to TRBJ1-6; no definite D call. Germline V CDR1 and CDR2: MNHNS, SASEGT. The CDR3 length is 15 residues. Trimming took 1 base from V and 12 from J, leaving 16 bases between them.

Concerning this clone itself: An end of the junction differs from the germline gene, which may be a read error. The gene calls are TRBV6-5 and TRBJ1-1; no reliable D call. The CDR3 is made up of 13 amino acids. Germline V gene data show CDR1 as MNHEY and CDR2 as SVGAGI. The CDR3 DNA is TGTGCCAGCAGTTACGGCAGGCTTGCTGAAGCTCTCTTT. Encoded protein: CASSYGRLAEALF.

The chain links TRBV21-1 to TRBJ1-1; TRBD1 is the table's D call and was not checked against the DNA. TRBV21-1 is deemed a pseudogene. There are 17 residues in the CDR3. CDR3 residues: CASSKGSGQGIDTEAFF. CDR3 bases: TGTGCCAGCAGCAAAGGGTCGGGACAGGGAATTGATACTGAAGCTTTCTTT.

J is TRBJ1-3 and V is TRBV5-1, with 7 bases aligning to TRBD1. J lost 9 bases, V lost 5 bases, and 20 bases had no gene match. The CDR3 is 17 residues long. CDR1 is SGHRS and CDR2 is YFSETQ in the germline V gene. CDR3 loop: CASSLRTGETLRGTIYF. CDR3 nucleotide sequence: TGCGCCAGCAGTCTTCGAACAGGGGAAACCCTGAGGGGCACCATATATTTT.

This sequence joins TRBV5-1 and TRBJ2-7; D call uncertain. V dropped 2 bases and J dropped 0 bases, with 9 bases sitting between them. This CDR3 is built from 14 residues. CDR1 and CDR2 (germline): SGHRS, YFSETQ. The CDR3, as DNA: TGCGCCAGCAGCTTAAGTCTCGGCTCCTACGAGCAGTACTTC. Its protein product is CASSLSLGSYEQYF.

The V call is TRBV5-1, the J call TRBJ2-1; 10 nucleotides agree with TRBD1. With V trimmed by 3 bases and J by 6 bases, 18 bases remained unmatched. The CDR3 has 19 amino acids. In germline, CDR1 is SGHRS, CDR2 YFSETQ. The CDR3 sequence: CASSSSTTSGTGVVNEQFF. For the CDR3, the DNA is TGCGCCAGCAGCTCATCCACAACCTCCGGGACAGGGGTGGTCAATGAGCAGTTCTTC.